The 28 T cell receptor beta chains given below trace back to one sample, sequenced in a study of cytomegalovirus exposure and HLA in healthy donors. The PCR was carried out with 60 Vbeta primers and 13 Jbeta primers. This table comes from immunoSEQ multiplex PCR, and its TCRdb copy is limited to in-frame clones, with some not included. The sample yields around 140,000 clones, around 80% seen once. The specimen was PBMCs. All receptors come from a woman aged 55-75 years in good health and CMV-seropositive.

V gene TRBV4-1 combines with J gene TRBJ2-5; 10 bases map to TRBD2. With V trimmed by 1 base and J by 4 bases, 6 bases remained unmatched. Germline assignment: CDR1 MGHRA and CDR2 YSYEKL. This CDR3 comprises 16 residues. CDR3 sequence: CASSQGPSGRGETQYF. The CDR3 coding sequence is TGCGCCAGCAGCCAAGGCCCTAGCGGGAGAGGAGAGACCCAGTACTTC.

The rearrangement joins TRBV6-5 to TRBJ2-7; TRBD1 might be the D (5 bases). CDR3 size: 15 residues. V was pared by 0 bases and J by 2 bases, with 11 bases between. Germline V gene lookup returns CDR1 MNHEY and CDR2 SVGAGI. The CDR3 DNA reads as TGTGCCAGCAGTTACTCGATCAGGGCCCCCTACGAGCAGTACTTC. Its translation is CASSYSIRAPYEQYF.

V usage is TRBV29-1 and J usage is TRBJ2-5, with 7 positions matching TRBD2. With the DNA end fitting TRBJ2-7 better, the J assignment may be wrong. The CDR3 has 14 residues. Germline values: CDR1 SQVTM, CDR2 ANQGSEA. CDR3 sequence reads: CSVEGWGGVYEQYF. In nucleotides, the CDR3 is TGCAGCGTTGAGGGTTGGGGAGGGGTGTACGAGCAGTACTTC.

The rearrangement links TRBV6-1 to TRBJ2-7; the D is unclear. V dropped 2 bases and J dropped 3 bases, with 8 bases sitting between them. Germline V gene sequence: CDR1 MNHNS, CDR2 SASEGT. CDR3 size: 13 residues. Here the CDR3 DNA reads TGTGCCAGCAGTGAAACAGAGAGCTACGAGCAGTACTTC. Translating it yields CASSETESYEQYF.

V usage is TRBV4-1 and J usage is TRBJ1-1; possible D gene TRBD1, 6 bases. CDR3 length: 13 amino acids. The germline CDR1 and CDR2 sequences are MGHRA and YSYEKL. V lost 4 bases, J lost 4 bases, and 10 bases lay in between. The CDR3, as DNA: TGCGCCAGCAGCCGAACAGGGTCCACTGAAGCTTTCTTT. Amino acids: CASSRTGSTEAFF.

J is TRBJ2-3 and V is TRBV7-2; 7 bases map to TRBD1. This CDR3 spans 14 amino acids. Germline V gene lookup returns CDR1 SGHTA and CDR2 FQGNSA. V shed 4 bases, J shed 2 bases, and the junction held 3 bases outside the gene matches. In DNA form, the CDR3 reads TGTGCCAGCAGCTCGGGACAGATCACAGATACGCAGTATTTT. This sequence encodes CASSSGQITDTQYF.

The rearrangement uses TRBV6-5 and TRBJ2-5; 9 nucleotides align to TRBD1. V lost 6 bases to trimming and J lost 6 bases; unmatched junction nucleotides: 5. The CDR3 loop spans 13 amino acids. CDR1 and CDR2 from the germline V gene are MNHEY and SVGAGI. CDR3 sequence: CASRTGQGKTQYF. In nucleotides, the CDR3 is TGTGCCAGCAGAACGGGACAGGGAAAGACCCAGTACTTC.

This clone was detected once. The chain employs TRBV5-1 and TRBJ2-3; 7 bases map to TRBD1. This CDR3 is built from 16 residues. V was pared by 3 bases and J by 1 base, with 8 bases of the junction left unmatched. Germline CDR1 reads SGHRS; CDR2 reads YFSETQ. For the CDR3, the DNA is TGCGCCAGCAGCTCGATACAGGGGTCTGGCACAGATACGCAGTATTTT. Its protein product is CASSSIQGSGTDTQYF.

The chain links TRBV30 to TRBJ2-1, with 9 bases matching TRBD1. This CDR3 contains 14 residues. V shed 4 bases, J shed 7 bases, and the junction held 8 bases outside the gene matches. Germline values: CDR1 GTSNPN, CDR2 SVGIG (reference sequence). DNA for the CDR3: TGTGCCTGGAACCCCGGGACAGGGCGAAATGAGCAGTTCTTC. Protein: CAWNPGTGRNEQFF.

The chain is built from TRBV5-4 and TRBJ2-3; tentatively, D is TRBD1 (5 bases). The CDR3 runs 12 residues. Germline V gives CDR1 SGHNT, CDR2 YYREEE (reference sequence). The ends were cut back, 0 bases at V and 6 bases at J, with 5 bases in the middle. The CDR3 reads CASSLEGDTQYF. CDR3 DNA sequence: TGTGCCAGCAGCTTGGAGGGGGATACGCAGTATTTT.

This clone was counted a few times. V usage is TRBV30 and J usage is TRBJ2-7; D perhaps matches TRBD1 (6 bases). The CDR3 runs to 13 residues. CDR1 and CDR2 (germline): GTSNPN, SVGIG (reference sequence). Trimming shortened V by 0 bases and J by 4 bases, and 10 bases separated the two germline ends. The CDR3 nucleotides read TGTGCCTGGAGTGTAAGTACAGGGTACGAGCAGTACTTC. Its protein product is CAWSVSTGYEQYF. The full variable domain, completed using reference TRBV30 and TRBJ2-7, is SQTIHQWPATLVQPVGSPLSLECTVEGTSNPNLYWYRQAAGRGLQLLFYSVGIGQISSEVPQNLSASRPQDRQFILSSKKLLLSDSGFYLCAWSVSTGYEQYFGPGTRLTVT.

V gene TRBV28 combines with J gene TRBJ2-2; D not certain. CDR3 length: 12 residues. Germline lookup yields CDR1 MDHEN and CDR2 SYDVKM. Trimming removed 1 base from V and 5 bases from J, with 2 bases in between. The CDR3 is CASSLLTGELFF. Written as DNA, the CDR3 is TGTGCCAGCAGTTTATTAACCGGGGAGCTGTTTTTT.

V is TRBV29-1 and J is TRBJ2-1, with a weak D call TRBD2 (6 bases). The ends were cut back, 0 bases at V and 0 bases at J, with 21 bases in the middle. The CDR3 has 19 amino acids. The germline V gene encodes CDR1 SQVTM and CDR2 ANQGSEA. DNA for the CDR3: TGCAGCGTTGAAGATTCATTAGGGGTGGAGGGGAGCTCCTACAATGAGCAGTTCTTC. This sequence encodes CSVEDSLGVEGSSYNEQFF.

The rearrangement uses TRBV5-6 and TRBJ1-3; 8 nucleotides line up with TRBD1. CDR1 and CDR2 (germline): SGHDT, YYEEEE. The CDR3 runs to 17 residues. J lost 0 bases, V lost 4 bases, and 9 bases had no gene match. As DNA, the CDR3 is TGTGCCAGCAGCGTCCCAGGGGGCGATGACTCTGGAAACACCATATATTTT. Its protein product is CASSVPGGDDSGNTIYF.

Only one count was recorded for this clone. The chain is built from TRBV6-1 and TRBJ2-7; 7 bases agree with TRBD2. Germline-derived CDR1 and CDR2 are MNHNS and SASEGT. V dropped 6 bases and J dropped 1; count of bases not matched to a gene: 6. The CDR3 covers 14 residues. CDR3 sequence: CASSGGRNSYEQYF. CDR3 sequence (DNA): TGTGCCAGCAGCGGCGGGAGAAATTCCTACGAGCAGTACTTC.

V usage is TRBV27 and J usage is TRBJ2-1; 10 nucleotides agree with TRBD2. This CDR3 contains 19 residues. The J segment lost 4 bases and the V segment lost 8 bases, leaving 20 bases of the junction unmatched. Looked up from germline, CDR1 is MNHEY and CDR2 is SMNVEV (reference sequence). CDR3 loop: CASGFLGLAGVGGYNEQFF. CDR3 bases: TGTGCCAGCGGATTCTTAGGGCTAGCGGGAGTGGGGGGTTACAATGAGCAGTTCTTC.

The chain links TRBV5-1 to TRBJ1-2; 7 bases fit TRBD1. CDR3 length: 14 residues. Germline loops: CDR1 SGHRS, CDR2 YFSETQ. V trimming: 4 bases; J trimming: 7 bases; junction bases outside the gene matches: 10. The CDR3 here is CASSEGTEKGGYTF. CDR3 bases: TGCGCCAGCAGCGAGGGGACAGAGAAGGGTGGCTACACCTTC.

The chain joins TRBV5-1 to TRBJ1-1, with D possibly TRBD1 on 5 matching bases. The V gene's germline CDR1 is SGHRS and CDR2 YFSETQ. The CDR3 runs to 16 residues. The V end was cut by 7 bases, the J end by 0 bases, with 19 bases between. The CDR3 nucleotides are TGCGCCAGCTCCTTCGGGAGCGGGACCGTGAACACTGAAGCTTTCTTT. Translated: CASSFGSGTVNTEAFF. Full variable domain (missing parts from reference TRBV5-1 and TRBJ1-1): KAGVTQTPRYLIKTRGQQVTLSCSPISGHRSVSWYQQTPGQGLQFLFEYFSETQRNKGNFPGRFSGRQFSNSRSEMNVSTLELGDSALYLCASSFGSGTVNTEAFFGQGTRLTVV.

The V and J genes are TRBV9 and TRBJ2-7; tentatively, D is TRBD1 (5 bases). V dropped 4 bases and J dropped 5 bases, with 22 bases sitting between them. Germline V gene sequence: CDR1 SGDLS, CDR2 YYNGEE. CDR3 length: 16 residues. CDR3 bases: TGTGCCAGCAGCCCAGTAACAGGAGAGCTACCTCACGAGCAGTACTTC. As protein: CASSPVTGELPHEQYF.

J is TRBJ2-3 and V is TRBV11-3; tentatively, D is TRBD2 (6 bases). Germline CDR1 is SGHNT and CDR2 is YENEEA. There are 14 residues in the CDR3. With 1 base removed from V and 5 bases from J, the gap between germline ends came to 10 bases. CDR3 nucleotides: TGTGCCAGCAGCTTAGCCTTGGGGGGAGATACGCAGTATTTT. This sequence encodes CASSLALGGDTQYF.

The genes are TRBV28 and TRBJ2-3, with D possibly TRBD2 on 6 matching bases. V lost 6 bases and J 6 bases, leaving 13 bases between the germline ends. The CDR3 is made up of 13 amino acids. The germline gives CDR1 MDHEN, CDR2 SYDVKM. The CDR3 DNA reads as TGTGCCAGCAGGAGTGCGGGGTGGGATACGCAGTATTTT. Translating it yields CASRSAGWDTQYF.

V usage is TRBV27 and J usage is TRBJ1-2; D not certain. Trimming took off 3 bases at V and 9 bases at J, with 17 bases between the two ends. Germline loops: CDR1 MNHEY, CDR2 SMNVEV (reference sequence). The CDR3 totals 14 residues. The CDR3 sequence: CASSFSEGIRSYTF. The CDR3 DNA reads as TGTGCCAGCAGTTTCTCGGAGGGAATACGGAGCTACACCTTC.

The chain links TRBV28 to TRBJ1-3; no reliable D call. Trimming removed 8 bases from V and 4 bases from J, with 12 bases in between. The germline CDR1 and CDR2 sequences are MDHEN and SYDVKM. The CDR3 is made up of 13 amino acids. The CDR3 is CASSFGNGNTIYF. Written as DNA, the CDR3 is TGTGCCAGCTCCTTCGGGAACGGAAACACCATATATTTT.

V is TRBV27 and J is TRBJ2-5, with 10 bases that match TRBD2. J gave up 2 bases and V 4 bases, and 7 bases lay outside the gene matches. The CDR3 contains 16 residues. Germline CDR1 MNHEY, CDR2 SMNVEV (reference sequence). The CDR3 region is CASSSRSGRAQETQYF. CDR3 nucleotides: TGTGCCAGCAGTTCCCGGAGCGGGAGGGCGCAAGAGACCCAGTACTTC.

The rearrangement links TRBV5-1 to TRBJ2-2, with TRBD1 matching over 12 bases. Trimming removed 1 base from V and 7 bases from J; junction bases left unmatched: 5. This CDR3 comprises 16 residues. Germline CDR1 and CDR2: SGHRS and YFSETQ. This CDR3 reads CASSLMGQGAGGELFF. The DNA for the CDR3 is TGCGCCAGCAGCTTGATGGGACAGGGGGCCGGCGGGGAGCTGTTTTTT.

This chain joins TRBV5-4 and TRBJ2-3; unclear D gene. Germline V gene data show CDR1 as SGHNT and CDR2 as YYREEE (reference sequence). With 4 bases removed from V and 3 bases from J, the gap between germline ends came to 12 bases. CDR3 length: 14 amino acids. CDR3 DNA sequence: TGTGCCAGCAGCGACCCAGGTTGGACAGATACGCAGTATTTT. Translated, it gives CASSDPGWTDTQYF. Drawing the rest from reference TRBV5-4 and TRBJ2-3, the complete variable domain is ETGVTQSPTHLIKTRGQQVTLRCSSQSGHNTVSWYQQALGQGPQFIFQYYREEENGRGNFPPRFSGLQFPNYSSELNVNALELDDSALYLCASSDPGWTDTQYFGPGTRLTVL.

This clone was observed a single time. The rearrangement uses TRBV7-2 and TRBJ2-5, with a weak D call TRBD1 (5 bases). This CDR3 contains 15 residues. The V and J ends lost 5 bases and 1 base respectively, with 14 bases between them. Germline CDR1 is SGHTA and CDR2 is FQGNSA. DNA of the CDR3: TGTGCCAGCAGCGTTTACAGGAAGATCCAAGAGACCCAGTACTTC. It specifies CASSVYRKIQETQYF.

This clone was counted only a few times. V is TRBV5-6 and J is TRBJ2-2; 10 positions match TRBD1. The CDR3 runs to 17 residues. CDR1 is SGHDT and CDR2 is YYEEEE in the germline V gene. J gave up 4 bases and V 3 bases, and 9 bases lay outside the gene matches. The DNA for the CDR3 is TGTGCCAGCAGCTCCGGGACAGGGGCTGGGGGCACCGGGGAGCTGTTTTTT. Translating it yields CASSSGTGAGGTGELFF.